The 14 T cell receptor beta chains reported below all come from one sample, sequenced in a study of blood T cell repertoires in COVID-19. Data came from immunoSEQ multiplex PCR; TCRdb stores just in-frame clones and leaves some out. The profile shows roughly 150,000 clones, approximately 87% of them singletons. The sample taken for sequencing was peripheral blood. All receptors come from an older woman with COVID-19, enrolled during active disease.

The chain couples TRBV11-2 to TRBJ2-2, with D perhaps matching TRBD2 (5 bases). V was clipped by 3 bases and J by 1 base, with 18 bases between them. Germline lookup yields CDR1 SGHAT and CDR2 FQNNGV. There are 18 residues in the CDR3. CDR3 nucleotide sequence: TGTGCCAGCAGCTTGTCGGCATGGGGAGCCTTGAACACCGGGGAGCTGTTTTTT. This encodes CASSLSAWGALNTGELFF.

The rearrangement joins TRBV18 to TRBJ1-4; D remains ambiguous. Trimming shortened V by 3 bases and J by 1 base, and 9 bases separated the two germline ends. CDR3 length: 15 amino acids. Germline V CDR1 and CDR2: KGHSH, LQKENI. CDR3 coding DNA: TGTGCCAGCTCACCTAGCCCGGAAACTAATGAAAAACTGTTTTTT. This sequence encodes CASSPSPETNEKLFF.

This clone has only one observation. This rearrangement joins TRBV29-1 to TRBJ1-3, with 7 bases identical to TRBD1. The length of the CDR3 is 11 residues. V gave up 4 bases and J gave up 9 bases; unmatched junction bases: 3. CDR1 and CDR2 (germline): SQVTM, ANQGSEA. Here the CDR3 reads CSVGQGGTIYF. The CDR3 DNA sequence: TGCAGCGTTGGACAGGGAGGCACCATATATTTT.

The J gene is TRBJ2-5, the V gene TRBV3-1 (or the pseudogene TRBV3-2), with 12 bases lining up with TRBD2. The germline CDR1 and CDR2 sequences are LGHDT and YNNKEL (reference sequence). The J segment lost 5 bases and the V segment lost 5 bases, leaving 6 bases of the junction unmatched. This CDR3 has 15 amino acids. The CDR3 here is CASSFGLAGFETQYF. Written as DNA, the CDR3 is TGTGCCAGCAGCTTCGGACTAGCGGGGTTCGAGACCCAGTACTTC.

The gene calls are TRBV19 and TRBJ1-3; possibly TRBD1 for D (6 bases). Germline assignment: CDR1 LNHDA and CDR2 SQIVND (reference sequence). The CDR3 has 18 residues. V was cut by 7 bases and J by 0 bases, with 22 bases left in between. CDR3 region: CASTSGQHPSNSGNTIYF. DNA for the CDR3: TGTGCCAGTACTTCAGGACAGCACCCATCAAACTCTGGAAACACCATATATTTT.

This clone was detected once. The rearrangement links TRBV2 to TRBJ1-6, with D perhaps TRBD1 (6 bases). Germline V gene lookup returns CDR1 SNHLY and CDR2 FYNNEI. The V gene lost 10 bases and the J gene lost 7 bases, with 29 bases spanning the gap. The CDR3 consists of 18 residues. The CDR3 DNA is TGTGCCAACCATCACCACAGGGTCCCAACCGAACTAAATTCACCCCTCCACTTT. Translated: CANHHHRVPTELNSPLHF.

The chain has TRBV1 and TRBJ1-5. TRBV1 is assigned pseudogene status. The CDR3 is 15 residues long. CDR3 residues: CTSSQDQPGYQPQHF. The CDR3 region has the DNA TGCACCAGCAGCCAAGACCAACCGGGGTATCAGCCCCAGCATTTT.

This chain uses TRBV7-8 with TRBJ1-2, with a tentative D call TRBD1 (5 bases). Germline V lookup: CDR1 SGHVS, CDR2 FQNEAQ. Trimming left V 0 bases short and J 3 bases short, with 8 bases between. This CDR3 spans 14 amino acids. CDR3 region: CASSLAGGYYGYTF. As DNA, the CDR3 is TGTGCCAGCAGCTTAGCGGGGGGGTACTATGGCTACACCTTC.

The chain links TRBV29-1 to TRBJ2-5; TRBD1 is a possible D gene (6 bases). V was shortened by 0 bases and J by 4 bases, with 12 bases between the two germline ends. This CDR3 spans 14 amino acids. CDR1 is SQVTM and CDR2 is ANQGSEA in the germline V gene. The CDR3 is CSVEETGGGETQYF. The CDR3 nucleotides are TGCAGCGTTGAAGAGACAGGAGGTGGAGAGACCCAGTACTTC.

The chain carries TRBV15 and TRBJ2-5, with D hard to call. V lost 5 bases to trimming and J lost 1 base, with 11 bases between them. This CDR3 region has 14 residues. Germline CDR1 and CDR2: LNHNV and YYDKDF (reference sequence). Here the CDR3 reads CATSEYLSQETQYF. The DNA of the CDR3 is TGTGCCACCAGCGAGTACCTGTCCCAAGAGACCCAGTACTTC.

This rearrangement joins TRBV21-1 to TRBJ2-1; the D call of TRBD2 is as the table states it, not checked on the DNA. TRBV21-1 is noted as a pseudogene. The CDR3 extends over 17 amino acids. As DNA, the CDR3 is TGTGCCAGCAGCAAAGAGAGGACTAGCGGTCCCTACAATGAGCAGTTCTTC. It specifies CASSKERTSGPYNEQFF.

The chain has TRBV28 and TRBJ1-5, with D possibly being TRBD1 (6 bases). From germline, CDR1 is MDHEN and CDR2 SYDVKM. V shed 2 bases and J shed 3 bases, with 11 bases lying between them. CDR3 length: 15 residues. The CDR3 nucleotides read TGTGCCAGCAGTTTAAGAGGACAGTCCAATCAGCCCCAGCATTTT. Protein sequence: CASSLRGQSNQPQHF.

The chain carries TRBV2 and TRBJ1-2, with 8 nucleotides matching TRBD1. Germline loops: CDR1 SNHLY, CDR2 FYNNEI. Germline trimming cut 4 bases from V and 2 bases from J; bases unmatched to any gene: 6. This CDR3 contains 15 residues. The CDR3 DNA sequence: TGTGCCAGCAGTGTGTCACAGGGGGGAAACTATGGCTACACCTTC. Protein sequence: CASSVSQGGNYGYTF.

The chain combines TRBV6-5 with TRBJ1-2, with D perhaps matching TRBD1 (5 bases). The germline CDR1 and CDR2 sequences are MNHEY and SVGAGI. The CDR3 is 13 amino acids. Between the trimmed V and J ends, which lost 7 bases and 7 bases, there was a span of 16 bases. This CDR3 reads CASTGTSAGGYTF. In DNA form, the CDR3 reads TGTGCCAGCACCGGGACTTCAGCGGGTGGCTACACCTTC.